This T cell receptor (beta chain) was captured in a study of blood T cells in healthy people across ages. Findings and limits, study-wide: Estimated diversity that came from one million T cells was considered an underestimate.

Combining a sample-barcoded 5' primer with a J-beta primer mix, a second PCR ran for roughly 7 to 12 cycles. TCRdb redid the calling of the 5' RACE reads with MiXCR, one entry per CDR3 protein. The profile shows about 320,000 distinct CDR3 sequences, roughly 29% of them singletons. V was pared by 3 bases and J by 8 bases, with 13 bases between. Germline values: CDR1 MDHEN, CDR2 SYDVKM. This CDR3 is 14 amino acids long. As regards this clonotype: Its antigen is still unknown.

The sequencing input was blood. The sequence derives from a woman in her sixties or seventies in good health. The chain recombines TRBV28 with TRBJ1-4, with a tentative D call TRBD1 (6 bases). CDR3 sequence: CASSFLGQGEKLFF. CDR3 coding DNA: TGTGCCAGCAGTTTTCTGGGGCAGGGGGAAAAACTGTTTTTT.